This TCR beta chain was recovered during a study of graft-versus-host responses after intestinal transplantation. About the study: Among the recipients, all got anti-thymocyte globulin induction and then tacrolimus and steroids for 2 to 3 years.

In its sample, this clone was seen a few times. Its matching antigen is unknown. Trimming took off 5 bases at V and 5 bases at J, with 21 bases between the two ends. CDR1 SNHLY and CDR2 FYNNEI come from the germline V gene. CDR3 size: 16 residues. Study-level points and caveats: Recipient-marrow GvH clones were detected, some having first appeared in ileum or blood. Within the allografts of patients who had graft-donor T cell macrochimerism, graft-versus-host to host-versus-graft clonal ratios were high.

Using immunoSEQ multiplex PCR, the repertoire was profiled, and TCRdb retains in-frame clones only, with some absent. The sample contains about 99,000 clones, roughly 87% of which appear only once. The sample consisted of unstimulated CD4+ T cells sorted from spleen or lymph node cells, taken before intestinal transplant. This TCR came from a human donor who received an intestinal transplant. The chain carries TRBV2 and TRBJ2-5; D might be TRBD1 (5 bases). CDR3 nucleotide sequence: TGTGCCAGCAGTCGGGTAAAGGGTCTACCAGGGGAGACCCAGTACTTC. The encoded protein is CASSRVKGLPGETQYF.